These 29 T cell receptor beta chains originate from one sample sequenced in a study of blood T cell repertoires in COVID-19. The assay was immunoSEQ multiplex PCR, and TCRdb's table has in-frame clones only and misses some. The top ten hold 10% of the sample, which has roughly 200,000 clones, roughly 89% seen once. Sequencing was carried out using PBMCs or T cells enriched from blood (not recorded which). The receptors were gathered from a man aged 18 to 29 with acute COVID-19.

This sequence joins TRBV2 and TRBJ2-5; D call uncertain. V was trimmed by 2 bases and J by 4 bases, leaving 8 bases between them. The CDR3 spans 13 residues. The germline CDR1 and CDR2 sequences are SNHLY and FYNNEI. The CDR3 loop reads CASSEMSLETQYF. CDR3 nucleotide sequence: TGTGCCAGCAGTGAAATGTCACTAGAGACCCAGTACTTC.

The V and J genes are TRBV3-1 (or the pseudogene TRBV3-2) and TRBJ2-7; tentative D call: TRBD2 (5 bases). Trimming left V 5 bases short and J 7 bases short, with 12 bases between. The germline CDR1 and CDR2 sequences are LGHDT and YNNKEL (reference sequence). The CDR3 is 12 amino acids. The CDR3 region has the DNA TGTGCCAGCAGCGCCAGTCCGGGGGAGCAGTACTTC. Its translation: CASSASPGEQYF.

The chain carries TRBV11-3 and TRBJ2-7, with D possibly TRBD2 on 6 matching bases. The CDR3 runs 13 residues. Germline loops: CDR1 SGHNT, CDR2 YENEEA. Between the trimmed V and J ends, which lost 5 bases and 5 bases, there was a span of 13 bases. CDR3 sequence (DNA): TGTGCCAGCAGCGGAGGGATTCGGAACGAGCAGTACTTC. As protein: CASSGGIRNEQYF.

V usage is TRBV14 and J usage is TRBJ2-5; 7 bases are shared with TRBD1. V shed 6 bases, J shed 0 bases, and the junction held 10 bases outside the gene matches. This CDR3 comprises 16 residues. Germline V gene data show CDR1 as SGHDN and CDR2 as FVKESK. The CDR3 region has the DNA TGTGCCAGCAGTCGGGACAGCTTAATTTACCAAGAGACCCAGTACTTC. Translation gives CASSRDSLIYQETQYF.

The chain uses TRBV29-1 and TRBJ1-1, with D unresolved. Trimming pared 2 bases from V and 0 bases from J, leaving 13 bases between. This CDR3 spans 15 amino acids. Germline V gene sequence: CDR1 SQVTM, CDR2 ANQGSEA. The CDR3 DNA sequence: TGCAGCGTTGAATGGGGAGGAACGGTGAACACTGAAGCTTTCTTT. Protein product: CSVEWGGTVNTEAFF.

The rearrangement links TRBV7-9 to TRBJ2-7; 7 bases map to TRBD1. The CDR3 is 17 residues long. CDR1 and CDR2 (germline): SEHNR, FQNEAQ (reference sequence). Trimming cost V 4 bases and J 0 bases; bases outside gene matches: 12. DNA of the CDR3: TGTGCCAGCAGCTCCCAAACGCTCAGGGGGATCTCCTACGAGCAGTACTTC. It translates to CASSSQTLRGISYEQYF. The whole variable domain, filled in from reference TRBV7-9 and TRBJ2-7, reads DTGVSQNPRHKITKRGQNVTFRCDPISEHNRLYWYRQTLGQGPEFLTYFQNEAQLEKSRLLSDRFSAERPKGSFSTLEIQRTEQGDSAMYLCASSSQTLRGISYEQYFGPGTRLTVT.

V is TRBV5-4 and J is TRBJ2-1; D unclear. CDR1 is SGHNT, CDR2 YYREEE, per germline (reference sequence). This CDR3 has 14 amino acids. The ends were cut back, 5 bases at V and 0 bases at J, with 9 bases in the middle. CDR3 nucleotide sequence: TGTGCCAGCAGTTCTAGGAGCTCCTACAATGAGCAGTTCTTC. Protein sequence: CASSSRSSYNEQFF. The complete variable domain, with remaining parts taken from reference TRBV5-4 and TRBJ2-1, reads ETGVTQSPTHLIKTRGQQVTLRCSSQSGHNTVSWYQQALGQGPQFIFQYYREEENGRGNFPPRFSGLQFPNYSSELNVNALELDDSALYLCASSSRSSYNEQFFGPGTRLTVL.

This rearrangement joins TRBV7-9 to TRBJ2-5; 9 nucleotides agree with TRBD2. The V gene's germline CDR1 is SEHNR and CDR2 FQNEAQ (reference sequence). The CDR3 contains 15 residues. Germline trimming cut 4 bases from V and 5 bases from J; bases unmatched to any gene: 8. The CDR3 DNA sequence: TGTGCCAGCAGCTCAATAGCGGGAGCGATGGAGACCCAGTACTTC. Translated, it gives CASSSIAGAMETQYF.

The rearrangement joins TRBV7-9 to TRBJ2-5; the D gene is possibly TRBD1 (6 bases). Per the germline V gene, CDR1 is SEHNR and CDR2 is FQNEAQ (reference sequence). Trimming stripped 0 bases from V and 1 base from J, with 9 bases between. The CDR3 covers 15 residues. In DNA, the CDR3 is TGTGCCAGCAGCTTAGCACAGGGCACCCAAGAGACCCAGTACTTC. This translates into CASSLAQGTQETQYF.

The CDR3 nucleotides are TGTGCCAGCAGTGAAACGACAGGGGGCGTTCCCTATGGCTACACCTTC. It translates to CASSETTGGVPYGYTF. The chain combines TRBV25-1 with TRBJ1-2, with 10 bases that match TRBD1. The CDR3 is made up of 16 amino acids. The junction had 7 bases not matched to a gene; V was cut back by 2 bases and J by 4 bases. Germline V lookup: CDR1 MGHDK, CDR2 SYGVNS.

The gene calls are TRBV2 and TRBJ2-1, with D possibly matching TRBD1 (6 bases). The length of the CDR3 is 12 residues. In germline, CDR1 is SNHLY, CDR2 FYNNEI. V dropped 4 bases and J dropped 15 bases, with 16 bases sitting between them. The CDR3 is CASSGLGQGLFF. Written as DNA, the CDR3 is TGTGCCAGCAGTGGGCTGGGGCAGGGGTTGTTCTTC.

The chain is built from TRBV25-1 and TRBJ2-1; 8 bases align to TRBD1. V was pared by 7 bases and J by 8 bases, with 1 base of the junction left unmatched. The germline V gene encodes CDR1 MGHDK and CDR2 SYGVNS. CDR3 length: 11 amino acids. CDR3 sequence: CASMTGDEQFF. The DNA of the CDR3 is TGTGCCAGCATGACAGGGGATGAGCAGTTCTTC.

V gene TRBV27 combines with J gene TRBJ2-2; TRBD1 might be the D (5 bases). The CDR3 consists of 14 residues. V was cut by 6 bases and J by 1 base, with 9 bases left in between. CDR1 and CDR2 (germline): MNHEY, SMNVEV (reference sequence). The DNA of the CDR3 is TGTGCCAGCAGCTTAGGACAGAACACCGGGGAGCTGTTTTTT. Amino acids: CASSLGQNTGELFF.

V and J are TRBV5-1 and TRBJ2-1, with 7 bases identical to TRBD2. Germline V gene lookup returns CDR1 SGHRS and CDR2 YFSETQ. This CDR3 is built from 16 residues. V gave up 4 bases and J gave up 1 base; unmatched junction bases: 8. The CDR3 reads CASSPLERDSYNEQFF. CDR3 coding DNA: TGCGCCAGCAGCCCCCTCGAGCGGGATTCCTACAATGAGCAGTTCTTC.

This chain links TRBV27 with TRBJ2-1, with D maybe TRBD1 (6 bases). Trimming removed 1 base at V and 2 bases at J, with 18 bases between. Germline V gene sequence: CDR1 MNHEY, CDR2 SMNVEV (reference sequence). CDR3 size: 18 residues. CDR3 loop: CASSLWARGGQTYNEQFF. The CDR3 DNA reads as TGTGCCAGCAGTTTATGGGCCCGTGGGGGACAAACCTACAATGAGCAGTTCTTC.

The chain couples TRBV9 to TRBJ2-7; 11 bases align to TRBD2. V gave up 4 bases and J gave up 4 bases; unmatched junction bases: 7. The V gene's germline CDR1 is SGDLS and CDR2 YYNGEE. The CDR3 runs to 15 residues. The CDR3 nucleotides are TGTGCCAGCAGCCACGGGACTAGCGGACGGTACGAGCAGTACTTC. Its translation: CASSHGTSGRYEQYF.

This clone came up a few times. A read error is possible here, since a much larger clone lies one base away. The chain links TRBV6-5 to TRBJ2-7, with 13 bases identical to TRBD2. After removal of 6 bases from V and 3 bases from J, the junction contained 2 bases not matched to a gene. The CDR3 has 14 amino acids. The germline gives CDR1 MNHEY, CDR2 SVGAGI. The CDR3 here is CASRRTSGGYEQYF. The CDR3, as DNA: TGTGCCAGCAGGAGGACTAGCGGGGGCTACGAGCAGTACTTC.

The chain links TRBV7-9 to TRBJ2-7, with 11 bases lining up with TRBD2. CDR1 and CDR2 (germline): SEHNR, FQNEAQ (reference sequence). CDR3 length equals 15 residues. V shed 3 bases, J shed 3 bases, and the junction held 4 bases outside the gene matches. In DNA form, the CDR3 reads TGTGCCAGCAGCTTCGGGACTAGCGGTCTCTACGAGCAGTACTTC. Translated: CASSFGTSGLYEQYF. Together with reference TRBV7-9 and TRBJ2-7, the CDR3 gives the full variable domain: DTGVSQNPRHKITKRGQNVTFRCDPISEHNRLYWYRQTLGQGPEFLTYFQNEAQLEKSRLLSDRFSAERPKGSFSTLEIQRTEQGDSAMYLCASSFGTSGLYEQYFGPGTRLTVT.

This sequence joins TRBV18 and TRBJ2-3; 9 bases fit TRBD1. This CDR3 has 15 residues. Per germline, CDR1 KGHSH and CDR2 LQKENI. V shed 5 bases, J shed 0 bases, and the junction held 3 bases outside the gene matches. CDR3 nucleotide sequence: TGTGCCAGCTCAAGCGACAGGGGGAGCACAGATACGCAGTATTTT. Translated, it gives CASSSDRGSTDTQYF.

The genes are TRBV28 and TRBJ2-3; 9 nucleotides agree with TRBD2. In germline, CDR1 is MDHEN, CDR2 SYDVKM. The ends lost 3 bases at V and 4 bases at J; junction bases unmatched: 8. This CDR3 spans 16 amino acids. This CDR3 is CASSFPLAGDSDTQYF. Written as DNA, the CDR3 is TGTGCCAGCAGTTTCCCTTTAGCGGGGGATTCAGATACGCAGTATTTT. The whole variable domain, remainder taken from reference TRBV28 and TRBJ2-3, is DVKVTQSSRYLVKRTGEKVFLECVQDMDHENMFWYRQDPGLGLRLIYFSYDVKMKEKGDIPEGYSVSREKKERFSLILESASTNQTSMYLCASSFPLAGDSDTQYFGPGTRLTVL.

This clone was seen more than once but under ten times. The CDR3 sequence is CASSLRQDTEAFF. CDR3 DNA sequence: TGTGCCAGCAGCCTGAGACAGGACACTGAAGCTTTCTTT. The chain is built from TRBV11-3 and TRBJ1-1; D is perhaps TRBD1 (6 bases). In germline, CDR1 is SGHNT, CDR2 YENEEA. Trimming removed 5 bases from V and 3 bases from J, with 10 bases in between. This CDR3 spans 13 amino acids. Full variable domain (outside the CDR3, taken from reference TRBV11-3 and TRBJ1-1): EAGVVQSPRYKIIEKKQPVAFWCNPISGHNTLYWYLQNLGQGPELLIRYENEEAVDDSQLPKDRFSAERLKGVDSTLKIQPAELGDSAVYLCASSLRQDTEAFFGQGTRLTVV.

The chain is built from TRBV12-5 and TRBJ2-1, with 13 bases fitting TRBD2. The CDR3 contains 20 residues. The trim removed 0 bases at V and 2 bases at J, leaving 10 bases unmatched. Germline V gene sequence: CDR1 LGHNT, CDR2 FRNRAP. CDR3 in DNA: TGTGCTAGTGGTTTGGTTGTTTCTGTACTAGCGGGAGGGACCTACAATGAGCAGTTCTTC. It yields the protein CASGLVVSVLAGGTYNEQFF.

V is TRBV18 and J is TRBJ2-5, with TRBD2 matching 8 bases. The germline V gene encodes CDR1 KGHSH and CDR2 LQKENI. V lost 6 bases and J lost 5; bases outside the gene matches: 8. The CDR3 is made up of 14 amino acids. CDR3 DNA sequence: TGTGCCAGCTCCCCCGGGGGGGCGCAGGAGACCCAGTACTTC. Its protein is CASSPGGAQETQYF.

The CDR3 sequence is CASSESSNLQPQHF. For the CDR3, the DNA is TGTGCCAGCAGTGAATCGAGCAATCTTCAGCCCCAGCATTTT. This chain joins TRBV2 and TRBJ1-5; D unresolved. Germline lookup yields CDR1 SNHLY and CDR2 FYNNEI. CDR3 length equals 14 residues. V lost 2 bases and J 6 bases, leaving 11 bases between the germline ends.

The rearrangement joins TRBV15 to TRBJ2-7; 9 nucleotides agree with TRBD1. Germline CDR1 and CDR2: LNHNV and YYDKDF (reference sequence). The V segment lost 3 bases and the J segment 4 bases; nucleotides outside the gene matches: 1. The CDR3 consists of 13 residues. CDR3 coding DNA: TGTGCCACCAGCAGGGACAGGGGTTACGAGCAGTACTTC. Translating gives CATSRDRGYEQYF.

The V call is TRBV28, the J call TRBJ1-2, with a tentative D call TRBD1 (5 bases). The CDR3 has 16 residues. Trimming took 4 bases from V and 3 from J, leaving 18 bases between them. Germline V gene data show CDR1 as MDHEN and CDR2 as SYDVKM. CDR3 sequence (DNA): TGTGCCAGCAGTTCTGGATCGACAGAAGGATACTATGGCTACACCTTC. This encodes CASSSGSTEGYYGYTF.

On this clone itself: Other DNA sequences within the sample encode an identical CDR3. The genes are TRBV12-5 and TRBJ2-5, with D possibly TRBD2 on 5 matching bases. Germline V lookup: CDR1 LGHNT, CDR2 FRNRAP. V dropped 4 bases and J dropped 5 bases, with 11 bases sitting between them. The CDR3 runs to 13 residues. The CDR3 DNA reads as TGTGCTAGTGGTTCCCCGGGAAGGGAGACCCAGTACTTC. It codes for CASGSPGRETQYF.

This CDR3 is CASSMWVASGELFF. The CDR3 DNA reads as TGTGCCAGTAGCATGTGGGTAGCTTCGGGGGAGCTGTTTTTT. The gene calls are TRBV19 and TRBJ2-2, with D unresolved. CDR3 length: 14 amino acids. From germline, CDR1 is LNHDA and CDR2 SQIVND (reference sequence). Trimming shortened V by 6 bases and J by 8 bases, and 16 bases separated the two germline ends.

The genes are TRBV3-1 (or the pseudogene TRBV3-2) and TRBJ1-3, with D hard to call. Trimming left V 1 base short and J 0 bases short, with 13 bases between. The length of the CDR3 is 17 residues. The germline gives CDR1 LGHDT, CDR2 YNNKEL (reference sequence). The CDR3 DNA sequence: TGTGCCAGCAGCCAAGGGACCGGGAAACACTCTGGAAACACCATATATTTT. It specifies CASSQGTGKHSGNTIYF.